This TCR beta chain comes out of a study of T cell responses to AZD1222 COVID-19 vaccine. General study findings and limits: Targets within unmutated variant regions were reportedly found for nearly half of spike-specific TCRs. Two AZD1222 doses significantly raised spike-specific TCR breadth and depth over controls. Most donors were white British and more were female, and clonal diversity was possibly underestimated. CD4 TCRs linked to vaccination spanned spike, dominating at 160-218 and 743-854.

Of note for this clone: Its antigen is as yet unknown.

Sequenced by immunoSEQ multiplex PCR; TCRdb stores in-frame clones only, minus some. The sample consists of 80,000 to 100,000 clones, 85% to 90% of them appearing once. The sequence derives from an adult in good health. This sample comprised peripheral blood, obtained on day 0 of MenACWY control vaccination.

The CDR3 DNA reads as TGTGCCAGCAGTTCTCTTATGGGGGACAGGCGAGGGGGAAAACTGTTTTTT. Its protein is CASSSLMGDRRGGKLFF. The chain couples TRBV28 to TRBJ1-4, with 8 bases that match TRBD1. The CDR3 runs 17 residues. V lost 4 bases to trimming and J lost 10 bases; unmatched junction nucleotides: 17. Looked up from germline, CDR1 is MDHEN and CDR2 is SYDVKM.